This TCR beta chain derives from a study of T cell changes during pregnancy in multiple sclerosis. The germline V and J ends were trimmed by 2 bases and 0 bases, with 11 bases remaining between them. CDR1 is MNHNY, CDR2 SVGAGI, per germline (reference sequence). This CDR3 is built from 16 residues. Profiling relied on immunoSEQ multiplex PCR, and the TCRdb table lists in-frame clones only, not all of them. The table shows more than 75,000 clones, with about 93% occurring only once. The clonotype originates from a female donor with multiple sclerosis, enrolled in a pregnancy study. The chain is built from TRBV6-6 and TRBJ1-3; the D gene is possibly TRBD1 (5 bases). The sample was peripheral blood, taken in the first trimester of pregnancy. The CDR3 bases are TGTGCCAGCAGTTACGCTCTTCAGGGCTCTGGAAACACCATATATTTT. Translation: CASSYALQGSGNTIYF.